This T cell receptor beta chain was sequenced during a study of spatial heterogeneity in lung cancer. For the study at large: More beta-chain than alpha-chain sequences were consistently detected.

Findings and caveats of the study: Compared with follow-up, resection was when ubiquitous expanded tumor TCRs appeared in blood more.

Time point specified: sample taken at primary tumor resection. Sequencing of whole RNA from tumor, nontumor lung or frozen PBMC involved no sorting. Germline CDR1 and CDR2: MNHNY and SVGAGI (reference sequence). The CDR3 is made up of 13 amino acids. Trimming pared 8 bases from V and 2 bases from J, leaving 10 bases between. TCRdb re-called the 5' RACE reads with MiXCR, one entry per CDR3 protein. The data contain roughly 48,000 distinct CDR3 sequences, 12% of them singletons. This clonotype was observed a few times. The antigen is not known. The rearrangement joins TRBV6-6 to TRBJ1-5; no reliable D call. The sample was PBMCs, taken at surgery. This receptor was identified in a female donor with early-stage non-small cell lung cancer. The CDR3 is CASRIPGNQPQHF. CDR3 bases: TGTGCCAGCCGCATCCCCGGCAATCAGCCCCAGCATTTT.